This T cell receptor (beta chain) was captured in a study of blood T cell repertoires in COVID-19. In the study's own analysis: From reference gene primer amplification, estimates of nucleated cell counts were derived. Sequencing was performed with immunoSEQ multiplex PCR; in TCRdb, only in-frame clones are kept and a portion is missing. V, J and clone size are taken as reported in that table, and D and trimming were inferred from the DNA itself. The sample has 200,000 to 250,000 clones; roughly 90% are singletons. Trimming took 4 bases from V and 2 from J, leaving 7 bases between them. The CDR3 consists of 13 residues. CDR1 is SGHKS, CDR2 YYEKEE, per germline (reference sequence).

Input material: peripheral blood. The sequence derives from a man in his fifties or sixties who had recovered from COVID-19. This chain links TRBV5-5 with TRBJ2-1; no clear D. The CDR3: CASSTQPYNEQFF. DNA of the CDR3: TGTGCCAGCAGCACACAGCCCTACAATGAGCAGTTCTTC.